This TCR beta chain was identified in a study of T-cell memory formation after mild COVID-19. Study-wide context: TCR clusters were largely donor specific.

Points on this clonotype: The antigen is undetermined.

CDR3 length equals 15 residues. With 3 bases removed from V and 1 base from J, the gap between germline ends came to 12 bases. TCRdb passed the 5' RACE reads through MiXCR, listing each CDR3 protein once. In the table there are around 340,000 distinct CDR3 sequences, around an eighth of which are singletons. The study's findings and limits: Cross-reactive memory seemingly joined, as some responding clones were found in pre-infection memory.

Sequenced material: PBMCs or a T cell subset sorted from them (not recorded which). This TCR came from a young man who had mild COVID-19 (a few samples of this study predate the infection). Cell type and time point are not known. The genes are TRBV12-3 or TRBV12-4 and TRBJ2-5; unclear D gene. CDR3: CASSFGQTTQETQYF. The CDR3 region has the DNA TGTGCCAGCAGTTTCGGGCAAACCACCCAAGAGACCCAGTACTTC.